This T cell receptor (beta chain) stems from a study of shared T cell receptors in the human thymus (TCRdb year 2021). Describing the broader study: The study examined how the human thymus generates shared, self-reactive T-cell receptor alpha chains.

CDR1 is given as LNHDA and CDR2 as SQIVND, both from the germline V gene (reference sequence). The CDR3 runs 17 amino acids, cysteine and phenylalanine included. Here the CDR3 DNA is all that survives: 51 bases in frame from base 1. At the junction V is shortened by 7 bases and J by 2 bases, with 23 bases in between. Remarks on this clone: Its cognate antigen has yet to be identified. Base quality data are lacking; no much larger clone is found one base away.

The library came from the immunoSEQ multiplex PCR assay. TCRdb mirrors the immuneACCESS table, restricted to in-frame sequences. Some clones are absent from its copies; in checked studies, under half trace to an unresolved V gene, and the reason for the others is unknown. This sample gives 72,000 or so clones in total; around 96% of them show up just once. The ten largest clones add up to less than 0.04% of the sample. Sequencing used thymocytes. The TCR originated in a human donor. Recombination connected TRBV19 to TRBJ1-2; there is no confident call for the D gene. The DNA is TGTGCCAGTACTTATAAAGGTCGAAAGGACGGAAACTATGGCTACACCTTC. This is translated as CASTYKGRKDGNYGYTF.